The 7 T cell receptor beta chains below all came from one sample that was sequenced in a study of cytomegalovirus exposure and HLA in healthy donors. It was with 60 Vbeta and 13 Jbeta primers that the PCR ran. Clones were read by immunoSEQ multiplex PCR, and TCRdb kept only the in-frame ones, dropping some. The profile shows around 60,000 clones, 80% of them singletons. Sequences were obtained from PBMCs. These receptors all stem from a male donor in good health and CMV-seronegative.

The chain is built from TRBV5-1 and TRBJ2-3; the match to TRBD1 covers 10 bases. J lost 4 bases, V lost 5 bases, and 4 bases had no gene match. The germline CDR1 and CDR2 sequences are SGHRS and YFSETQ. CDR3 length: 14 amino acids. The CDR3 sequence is CASRTGGGPDTQYF. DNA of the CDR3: TGCGCCAGCAGGACAGGGGGCGGTCCAGATACGCAGTATTTT. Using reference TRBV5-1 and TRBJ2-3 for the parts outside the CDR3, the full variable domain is KAGVTQTPRYLIKTRGQQVTLSCSPISGHRSVSWYQQTPGQGLQFLFEYFSETQRNKGNFPGRFSGRQFSNSRSEMNVSTLELGDSALYLCASRTGGGPDTQYFGPGTRLTVL.

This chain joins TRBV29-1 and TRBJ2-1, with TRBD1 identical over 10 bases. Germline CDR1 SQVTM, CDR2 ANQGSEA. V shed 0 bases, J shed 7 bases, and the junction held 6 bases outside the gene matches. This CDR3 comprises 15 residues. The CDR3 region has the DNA TGCAGCGTTGAAGATGGCAGACAGGGGGCGAATGAGCAGTTCTTC. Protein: CSVEDGRQGANEQFF.

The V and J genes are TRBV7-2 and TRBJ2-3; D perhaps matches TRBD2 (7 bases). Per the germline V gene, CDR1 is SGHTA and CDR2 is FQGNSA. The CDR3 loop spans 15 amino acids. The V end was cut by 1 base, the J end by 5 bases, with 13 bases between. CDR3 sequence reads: CASSLVGGPRDTQYF. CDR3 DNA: TGTGCCAGCAGCTTAGTCGGGGGGCCGAGAGATACGCAGTATTTT.

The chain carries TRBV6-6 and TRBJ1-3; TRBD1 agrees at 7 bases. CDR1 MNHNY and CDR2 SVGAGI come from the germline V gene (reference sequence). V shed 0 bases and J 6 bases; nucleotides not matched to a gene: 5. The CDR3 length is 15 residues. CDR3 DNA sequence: TGTGCCAGCAGTTACTCGGTGACAGGGAAAAACACCATATATTTT. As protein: CASSYSVTGKNTIYF.

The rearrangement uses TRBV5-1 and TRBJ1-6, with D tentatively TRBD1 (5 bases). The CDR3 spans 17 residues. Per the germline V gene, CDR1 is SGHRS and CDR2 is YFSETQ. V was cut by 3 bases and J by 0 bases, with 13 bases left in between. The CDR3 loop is CASSSVDRSSYNSPLHF. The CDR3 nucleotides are TGCGCCAGCAGCTCGGTCGACAGAAGCTCCTATAATTCACCCCTCCACTTT.

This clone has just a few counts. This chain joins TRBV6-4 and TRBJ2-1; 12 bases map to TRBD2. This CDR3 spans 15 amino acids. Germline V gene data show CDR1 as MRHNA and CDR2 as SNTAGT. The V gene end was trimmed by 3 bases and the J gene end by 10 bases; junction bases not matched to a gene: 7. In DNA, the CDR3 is TGTGCCAGCAGTGAAGGACTAGCGGGGACTGAAGAGCAGTTCTTC. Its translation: CASSEGLAGTEEQFF.

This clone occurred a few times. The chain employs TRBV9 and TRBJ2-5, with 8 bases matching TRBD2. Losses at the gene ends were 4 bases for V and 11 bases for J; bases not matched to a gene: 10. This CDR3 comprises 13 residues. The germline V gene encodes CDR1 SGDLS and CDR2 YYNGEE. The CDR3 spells CASSPHDGREQYF. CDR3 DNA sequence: TGTGCCAGCAGCCCTCACGACGGGAGGGAGCAGTACTTC.